This T cell receptor beta chain is drawn from a study of PD-L1 blockade in urothelial cancer. About the research overall: Enrolled patients had been treated previously with 0 to 3 chemotherapy regimens.

Spiking of synthetic TCR analog templates was performed in each PCR. The method was immunoSEQ multiplex PCR; TCRdb's version includes in-frame clones alone and lacks a portion of them. The sample lists 85,000 to 95,000 clones, around 91% occurring once. As for time point: pretreatment peripheral blood. Sequencing was performed on PBMCs, taken around atezolizumab (anti-PD-L1) treatment. The sequence was collected from a man aged 55 to 70 with urothelial cancer.

The CDR3 DNA is TGCGCCAGCAGCCAAACGGTAGGACAGGGAGAAGGCTACACCTTC. Translation gives CASSQTVGQGEGYTF. The V and J genes are TRBV4-3 and TRBJ1-2; 8 positions match TRBD1. This CDR3 is 15 amino acids long. Unmatched junction bases numbered 10, after V lost 2 bases and J lost 8 bases. Germline lookup yields CDR1 LGHNA and CDR2 YSLEER.